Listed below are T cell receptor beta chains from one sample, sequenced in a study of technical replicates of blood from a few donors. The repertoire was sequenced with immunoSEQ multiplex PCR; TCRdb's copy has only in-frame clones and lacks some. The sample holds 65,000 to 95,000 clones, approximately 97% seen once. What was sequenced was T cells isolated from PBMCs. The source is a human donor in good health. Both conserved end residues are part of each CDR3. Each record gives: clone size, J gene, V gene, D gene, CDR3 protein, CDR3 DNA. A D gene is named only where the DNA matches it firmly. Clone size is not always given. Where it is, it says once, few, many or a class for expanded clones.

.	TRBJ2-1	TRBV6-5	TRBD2	CASRPGTIYNEQFF	TGTGCCAGCAGACCCGGGACTATATACAATGAGCAGTTCTTC
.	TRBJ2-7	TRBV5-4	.	CASSFHSYEQYF	TGTGCCAGCAGCTTCCACTCCTACGAGCAGTACTTC
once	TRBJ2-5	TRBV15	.	CATSRGAGLQETQYF	TGTGCCACCAGCAGAGGTGCAGGGCTCCAAGAGACCCAGTACTTC
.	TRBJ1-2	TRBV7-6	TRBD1	CASSLVYFGTGDSYGYTF	TGTGCCAGCAGCTTAGTGTACTTCGGGACAGGGGATTCGTACGGCTACACCTTC
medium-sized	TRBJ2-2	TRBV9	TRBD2	CASSGLAGNTGELFF	TGTGCCAGCAGCGGACTAGCGGGAAACACCGGGGAGCTGTTTTTT
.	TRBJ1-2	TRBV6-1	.	CASITQGISYGYTF	TGTGCCAGCATTACCCAGGGGATTAGCTATGGCTACACCTTC
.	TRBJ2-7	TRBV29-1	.	CSVDRGAGYEQYF	TGCAGCGTTGACAGGGGCGCCGGTTACGAGCAGTACTTC
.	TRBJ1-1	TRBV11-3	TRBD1	CASGRQGSTEAFF	TGTGCCAGCGGGAGACAGGGATCGACTGAAGCTTTCTTT
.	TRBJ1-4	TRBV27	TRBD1	CASSPDRGYGVVNEKLFF	TGTGCCAGCAGCCCGGACAGGGGGTATGGGGTAGTTAATGAAAAACTGTTTTTT
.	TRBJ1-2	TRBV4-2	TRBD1	CASSQDPTGKGYTF	TGTGCCAGCAGCCAAGATCCGACAGGGAAGGGCTACACCTTC
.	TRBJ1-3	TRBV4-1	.	CASSQEDLGSGNTIYF	TGCGCCAGCAGCCAGGAGGACCTGGGGTCTGGAAACACCATATATTTT
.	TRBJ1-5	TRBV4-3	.	CASSQETGQPQHF	TGCGCCAGCAGCCAAGAAACGGGTCAGCCCCAGCATTTT
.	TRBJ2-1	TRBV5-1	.	CASSPGTTLDEQFF	TGCGCCAGCAGCCCGGGGACAACCCTTGATGAGCAGTTCTTC
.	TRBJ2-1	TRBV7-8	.	CASSTTRNELHEQFF	TGTGCCAGCAGCACCACTAGGAATGAATTACATGAGCAGTTCTTC
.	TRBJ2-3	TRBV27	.	CASSPIGTDTQYF	TGTGCCAGCAGTCCTATAGGCACAGATACGCAGTATTTT
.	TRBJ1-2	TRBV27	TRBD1	CASKEGQGGRGYTF	TGTGCCAGCAAGGAAGGACAGGGAGGGCGCGGCTACACCTTC
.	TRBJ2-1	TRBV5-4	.	CASSLAKGESYNEQFF	TGTGCCAGCAGCTTGGCCAAAGGGGAATCCTACAATGAGCAGTTCTTC
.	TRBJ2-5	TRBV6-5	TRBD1	CASSRQGVLETQYF	TGTGCCAGCAGCCGACAGGGGGTATTGGAGACCCAGTACTTC
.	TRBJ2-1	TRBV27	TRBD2	CASRTTSGYNEQFF	TGTGCCAGCAGAACTACTAGCGGCTACAATGAGCAGTTCTTC
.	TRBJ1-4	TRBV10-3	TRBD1	CAISRDREFEKLFF	TGTGCCATCAGCAGGGACAGGGAGTTTGAAAAACTGTTTTTT
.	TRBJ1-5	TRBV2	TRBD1	CASAPEGQANQPQHF	TGTGCCAGCGCCCCGGAGGGACAGGCAAATCAGCCCCAGCATTTT
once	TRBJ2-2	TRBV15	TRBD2	CATSRGENTGELFF	TGTGCCACCAGTCGGGGGGAGAACACCGGGGAGCTGTTTTTT
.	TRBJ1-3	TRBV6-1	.	CASSEGLLSGNTIYF	TGTGCCAGCAGTGAAGGGCTCCTTTCTGGAAACACCATATATTTT
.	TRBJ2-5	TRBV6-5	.	CASSYSTSGTETQYF	TGTGCCAGCAGTTACTCGACTTCTGGGACTGAGACCCAGTACTTC
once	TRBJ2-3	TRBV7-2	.	CASSLRPLDTQYF	TGTGCCAGCAGCCTGAGGCCCCTGGATACGCAGTATTTT
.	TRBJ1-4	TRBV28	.	CASSKGTRGEKLFF	TGTGCCAGCAGTAAAGGGACAAGGGGCGAAAAACTGTTTTTT
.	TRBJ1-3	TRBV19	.	CASRGNGNTIYF	TGTGCCAGTAGGGGCAATGGAAACACCATATATTTT
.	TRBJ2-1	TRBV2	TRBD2	CASSGGTSGTNEQFF	TGTGCCAGCAGCGGAGGGACTAGCGGGACCAATGAGCAGTTCTTC
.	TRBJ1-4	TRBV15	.	CATSRAQETEKLFF	TGTGCCACCAGCAGAGCACAGGAGACTGAAAAACTGTTTTTT
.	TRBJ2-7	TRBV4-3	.	CASSQGQYEQYF	TGCGCCAGCAGCCAAGGGCAATACGAGCAGTACTTC
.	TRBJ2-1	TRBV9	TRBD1	CASSPPYRGYNEQFF	TGTGCCAGCAGCCCCCCGTACAGGGGATACAATGAGCAGTTCTTC
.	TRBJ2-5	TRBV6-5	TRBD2	CASSYSSGSGETQYF	TGTGCCAGCAGTTACTCTAGCGGGAGTGGGGAGACCCAGTACTTC
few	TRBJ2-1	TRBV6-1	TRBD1	CASSVRGNEQFF	TGTGCCAGCAGCGTCAGGGGGAATGAGCAGTTCTTC
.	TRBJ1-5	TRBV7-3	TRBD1	CASSFPDRDQPQHF	TGTGCCAGCAGCTTTCCGGACAGGGATCAGCCCCAGCATTTT
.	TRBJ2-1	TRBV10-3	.	CAISRLGVDEQFF	TGTGCCATCAGCCGCCTAGGGGTGGATGAGCAGTTCTTC
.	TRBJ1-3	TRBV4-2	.	CASSQDPGTRGGNTIYF	TGTGCCAGCAGCCAAGACCCCGGGACTAGGGGTGGAAACACCATATATTTT
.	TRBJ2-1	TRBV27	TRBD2	CASSLAGGLANEQFF	TGTGCCAGCAGCTTAGCGGGAGGGTTAGCCAATGAGCAGTTCTTC
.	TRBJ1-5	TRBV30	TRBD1	CAWNSQDRGYQPQHF	TGTGCCTGGAACTCCCAAGACAGGGGGTATCAGCCCCAGCATTTT
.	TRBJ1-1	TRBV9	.	CASSADLEGREGYAFF	TGTGCCAGCAGCGCCGATTTGGAGGGCAGGGAGGGTTATGCTTTCTTT
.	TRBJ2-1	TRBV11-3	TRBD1	CASSLTGGYNEQFF	TGTGCCAGCAGCTTGACAGGGGGGTACAATGAGCAGTTCTTC
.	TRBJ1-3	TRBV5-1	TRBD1	CASSLVGQGKVIYF	TGCGCCAGCAGCTTGGTGGGACAGGGGAAGGTCATATATTTT